The following is a T cell receptor (beta chain) sequence with its context. The antigen remains undetermined. The TCR beta cDNA came from 5'RACE template switching with UMIs. TCRdb reprocessed the 5' RACE reads and stores each CDR3 protein as one record, lacking DNA. The ten top clones account for approximately 6.8%, within a sample of 400,000 to 500,000 distinct CDR3 sequences. This sample stems from a study of T cells expressing NK-cell markers. Looking at the study overall: Sorted CD3+CD56+NKG2C+, CD3+CD56+NKG2C- and CD3+CD56-NKG2C+ T cells provided the TCR beta repertoires. The sequencing cohort of eight donors included seven HCMV-seropositive individuals and one seronegative individual. General study points: Among several donors, these clonotypes also ranked first in the CD3+CD56-NKG2C+ fraction.

The germline V gene has CDR1 MNHNS and CDR2 SASEGT. The length of the CDR3 is 15 residues. This receptor was taken from a woman between 18 and 70 years old in good health. The chain employs TRBV6-1 and TRBJ1-4; lacking DNA, the TRBD1 call made by TCRdb goes unchecked. The sample consisted of blood T cells: a sorted CD56 or NKG2C T cell subset, CD4+ or CD8+ T cells, or bulk PBMC T cells (not recorded which). This CDR3 is CASSEPGQVDEKLFF.